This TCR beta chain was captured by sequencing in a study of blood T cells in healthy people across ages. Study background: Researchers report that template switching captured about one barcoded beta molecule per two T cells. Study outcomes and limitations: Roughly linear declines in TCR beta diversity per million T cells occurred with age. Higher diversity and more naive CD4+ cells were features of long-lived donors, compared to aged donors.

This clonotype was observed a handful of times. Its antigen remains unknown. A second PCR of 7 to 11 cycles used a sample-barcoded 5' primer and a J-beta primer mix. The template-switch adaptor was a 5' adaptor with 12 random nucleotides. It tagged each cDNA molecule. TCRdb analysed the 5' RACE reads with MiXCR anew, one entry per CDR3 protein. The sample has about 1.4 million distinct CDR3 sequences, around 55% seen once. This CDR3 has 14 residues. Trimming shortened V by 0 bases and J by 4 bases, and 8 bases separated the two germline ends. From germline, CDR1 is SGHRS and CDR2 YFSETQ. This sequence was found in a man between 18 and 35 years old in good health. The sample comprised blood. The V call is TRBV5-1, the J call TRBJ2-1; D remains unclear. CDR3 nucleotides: TGCGCCAGCAGCTTGGAGGCACGTTACAATGAGCAGTTCTTC. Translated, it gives CASSLEARYNEQFF. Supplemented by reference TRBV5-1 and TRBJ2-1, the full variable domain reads KAGVTQTPRYLIKTRGQQVTLSCSPISGHRSVSWYQQTPGQGLQFLFEYFSETQRNKGNFPGRFSGRQFSNSRSEMNVSTLELGDSALYLCASSLEARYNEQFFGPGTRLTVL.